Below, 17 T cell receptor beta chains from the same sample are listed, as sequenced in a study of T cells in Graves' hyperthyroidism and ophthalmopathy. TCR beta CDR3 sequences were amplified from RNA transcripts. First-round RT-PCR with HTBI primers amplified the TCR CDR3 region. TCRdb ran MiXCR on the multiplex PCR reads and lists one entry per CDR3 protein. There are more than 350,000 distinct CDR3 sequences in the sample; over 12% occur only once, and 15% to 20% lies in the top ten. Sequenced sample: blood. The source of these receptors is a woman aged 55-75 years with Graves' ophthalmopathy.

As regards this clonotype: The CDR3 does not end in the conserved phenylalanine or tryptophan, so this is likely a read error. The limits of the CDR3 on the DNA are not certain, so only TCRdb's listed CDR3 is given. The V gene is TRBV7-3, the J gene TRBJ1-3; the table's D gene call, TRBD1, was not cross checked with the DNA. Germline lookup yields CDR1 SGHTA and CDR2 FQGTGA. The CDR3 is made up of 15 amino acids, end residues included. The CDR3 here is CASSLSGGYGNTIYL.

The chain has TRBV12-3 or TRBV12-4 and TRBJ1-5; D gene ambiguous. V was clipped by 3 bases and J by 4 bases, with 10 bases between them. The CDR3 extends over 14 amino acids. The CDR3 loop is CASSFLSTNQPQHF. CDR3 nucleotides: TGTGCCAGCAGTTTCCTCTCGACGAATCAGCCCCAGCATTTT.

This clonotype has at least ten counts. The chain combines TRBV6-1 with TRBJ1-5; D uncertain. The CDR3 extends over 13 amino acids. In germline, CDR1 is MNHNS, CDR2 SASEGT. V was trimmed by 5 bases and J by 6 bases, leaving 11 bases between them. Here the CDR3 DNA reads TGTGCCAGCAGTTCCGAAGGGCGTCAGCCCCAGCATTTT. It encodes CASSSEGRQPQHF.

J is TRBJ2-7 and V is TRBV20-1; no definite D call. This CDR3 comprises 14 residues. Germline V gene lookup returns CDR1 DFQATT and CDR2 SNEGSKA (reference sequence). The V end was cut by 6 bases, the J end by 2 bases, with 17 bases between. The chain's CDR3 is CSAYMISPPYEQYF. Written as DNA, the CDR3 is TGCAGTGCCTACATGATCAGCCCTCCCTACGAGCAGTACTTC.

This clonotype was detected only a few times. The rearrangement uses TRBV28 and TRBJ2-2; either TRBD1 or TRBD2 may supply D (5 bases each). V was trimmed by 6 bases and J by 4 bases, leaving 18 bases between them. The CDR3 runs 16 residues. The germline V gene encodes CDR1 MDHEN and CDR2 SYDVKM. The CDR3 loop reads CASSWLGGVSTGELFF. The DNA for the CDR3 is TGTGCCAGCAGCTGGCTTGGGGGAGTGAGCACCGGGGAGCTGTTTTTT. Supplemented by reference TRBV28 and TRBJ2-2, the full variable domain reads DVKVTQSSRYLVKRTGEKVFLECVQDMDHENMFWYRQDPGLGLRLIYFSYDVKMKEKGDIPEGYSVSREKKERFSLILESASTNQTSMYLCASSWLGGVSTGELFFGEGSRLTVL.

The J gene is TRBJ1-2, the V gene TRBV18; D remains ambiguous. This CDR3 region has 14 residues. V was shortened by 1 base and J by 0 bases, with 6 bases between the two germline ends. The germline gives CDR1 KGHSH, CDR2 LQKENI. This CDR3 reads CASSPLGANYGYTF. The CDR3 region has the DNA TGTGCCAGCTCACCACTGGGAGCTAACTATGGCTACACCTTC.

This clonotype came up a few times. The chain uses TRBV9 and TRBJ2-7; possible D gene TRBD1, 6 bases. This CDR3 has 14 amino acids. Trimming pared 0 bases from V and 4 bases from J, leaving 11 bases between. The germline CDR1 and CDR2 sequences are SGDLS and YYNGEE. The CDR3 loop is CASSVAGGGYEQYF. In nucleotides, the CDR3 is TGTGCCAGCAGCGTAGCTGGGGGCGGGTACGAGCAGTACTTC. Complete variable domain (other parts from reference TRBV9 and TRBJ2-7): DSGVTQTPKHLITATGQRVTLRCSPRSGDLSVYWYQQSLDQGLQFLIQYYNGEERAKGNILERFSAQQFPDLHSELNLSSLELGDSALYFCASSVAGGGYEQYFGPGTRLTVT.

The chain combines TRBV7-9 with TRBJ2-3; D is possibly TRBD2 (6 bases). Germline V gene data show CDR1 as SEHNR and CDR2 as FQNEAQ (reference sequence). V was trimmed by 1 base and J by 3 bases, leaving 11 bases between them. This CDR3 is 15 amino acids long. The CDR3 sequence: CASSLGGGLTDTQYF. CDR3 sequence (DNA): TGTGCCAGCAGCTTAGGGGGAGGACTAACAGATACGCAGTATTTT.

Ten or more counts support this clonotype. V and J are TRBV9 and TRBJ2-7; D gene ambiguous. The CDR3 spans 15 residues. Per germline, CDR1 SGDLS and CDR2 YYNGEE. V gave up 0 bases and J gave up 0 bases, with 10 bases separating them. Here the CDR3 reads CASSVGPRSSYEQYF. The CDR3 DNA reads TGTGCCAGCAGCGTAGGTCCCAGAAGCTCCTACGAGCAGTACTTC. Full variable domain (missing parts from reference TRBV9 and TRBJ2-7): DSGVTQTPKHLITATGQRVTLRCSPRSGDLSVYWYQQSLDQGLQFLIQYYNGEERAKGNILERFSAQQFPDLHSELNLSSLELGDSALYFCASSVGPRSSYEQYFGPGTRLTVT.

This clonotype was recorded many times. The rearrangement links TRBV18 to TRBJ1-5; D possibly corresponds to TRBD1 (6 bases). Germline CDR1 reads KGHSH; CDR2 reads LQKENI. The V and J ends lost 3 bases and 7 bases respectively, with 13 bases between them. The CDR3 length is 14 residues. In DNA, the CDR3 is TGTGCCAGCTCACCCCTGGGTACAGGGCAGCCCCAGCATTTT. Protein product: CASSPLGTGQPQHF. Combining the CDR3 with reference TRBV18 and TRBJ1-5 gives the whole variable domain NAGVMQNPRHLVRRRGQEARLRCSPMKGHSHVYWYRQLPEEGLKFMVYLQKENIIDESGMPKERFSAEFPKEGPSILRIQQVVRGDSAAYFCASSPLGTGQPQHFGDGTRLSIL.

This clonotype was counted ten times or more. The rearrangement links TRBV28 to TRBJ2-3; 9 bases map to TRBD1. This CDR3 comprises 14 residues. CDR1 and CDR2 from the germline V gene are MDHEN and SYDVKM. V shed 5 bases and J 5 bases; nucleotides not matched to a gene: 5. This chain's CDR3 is CASSGDRVRDTQYF. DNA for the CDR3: TGTGCCAGCAGTGGGGACAGGGTCAGAGATACGCAGTATTTT.

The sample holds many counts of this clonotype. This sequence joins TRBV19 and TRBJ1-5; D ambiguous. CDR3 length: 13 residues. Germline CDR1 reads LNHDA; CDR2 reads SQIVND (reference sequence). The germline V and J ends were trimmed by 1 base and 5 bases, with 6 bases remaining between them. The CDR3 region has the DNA TGTGCCAGTAGTATAGGCCCCCATCAGCCCCAGCATTTT. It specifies CASSIGPHQPQHF.

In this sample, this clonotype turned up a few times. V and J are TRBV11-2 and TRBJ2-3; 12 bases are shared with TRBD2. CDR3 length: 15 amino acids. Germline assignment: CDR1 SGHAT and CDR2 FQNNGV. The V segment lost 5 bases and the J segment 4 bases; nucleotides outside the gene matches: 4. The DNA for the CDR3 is TGTGCCAGCAGCCCAACTAGCGGGAGGTCAGATACGCAGTATTTT. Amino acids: CASSPTSGRSDTQYF.

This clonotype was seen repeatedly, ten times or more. CDR3 DNA: TGTGCCAGCAGTTTCCCGACGGCCGAGCAGTACTTC. Protein product: CASSFPTAEQYF. This rearrangement joins TRBV28 to TRBJ2-7; D not certain. V was shortened by 3 bases and J by 6 bases, with 9 bases between the two germline ends. The CDR3 extends over 12 amino acids. Germline V CDR1 and CDR2: MDHEN, SYDVKM.

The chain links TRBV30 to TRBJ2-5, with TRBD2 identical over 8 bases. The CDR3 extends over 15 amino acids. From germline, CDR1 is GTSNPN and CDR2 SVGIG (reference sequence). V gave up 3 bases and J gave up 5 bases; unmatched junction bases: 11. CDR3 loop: CAWRGSGSGTETQYF. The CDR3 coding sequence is TGTGCCTGGAGGGGGAGCGGGAGCGGTACGGAGACCCAGTACTTC.

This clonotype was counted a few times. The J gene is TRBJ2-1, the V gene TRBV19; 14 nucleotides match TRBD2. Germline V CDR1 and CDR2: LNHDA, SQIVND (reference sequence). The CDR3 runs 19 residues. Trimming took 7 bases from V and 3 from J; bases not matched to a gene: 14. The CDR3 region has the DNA TGTGCCAGTACCTCACCGGGACTAGCGGGAGTGAGGGACTACAATGAGCAGTTCTTC. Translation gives CASTSPGLAGVRDYNEQFF.

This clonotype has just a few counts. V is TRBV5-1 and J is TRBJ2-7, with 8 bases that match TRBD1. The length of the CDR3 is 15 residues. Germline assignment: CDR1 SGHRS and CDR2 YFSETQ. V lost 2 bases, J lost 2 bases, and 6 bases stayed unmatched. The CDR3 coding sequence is TGCGCCAGCAGCTTACTGACAGGGGCTCCCTACGAGCAGTACTTC. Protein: CASSLLTGAPYEQYF.